This note documents a single TCR beta chain sequence. Sequencing was performed with immunoSEQ multiplex PCR; in TCRdb, only in-frame clones are kept and a portion is missing. The sample lists around 64,000 clones; about 94% were seen once. These data come from a study of OX40 agonist ivuxolimab in advanced cancers. Germline lookup yields CDR1 MNHEY and CDR2 SMNVEV (reference sequence). Trimming shortened V by 5 bases and J by 4 bases, and 18 bases separated the two germline ends. This CDR3 has 17 amino acids. The sequence came from an adult with an advanced solid tumor such as melanoma, head and neck, liver or kidney cancer. The specimen was CD4+ or CD8+ T cells sorted from blood, collected in a trial of the OX40 agonist ivuxolimab. The gene calls are TRBV27 and TRBJ2-6, with D perhaps matching TRBD1 or TRBD2 (6 bases each). The chain's CDR3 is CASSPLQWGAGANVLTF. CDR3 nucleotide sequence: TGTGCCAGCAGTCCTCTTCAGTGGGGGGCCGGGGCCAACGTCCTGACTTTC.